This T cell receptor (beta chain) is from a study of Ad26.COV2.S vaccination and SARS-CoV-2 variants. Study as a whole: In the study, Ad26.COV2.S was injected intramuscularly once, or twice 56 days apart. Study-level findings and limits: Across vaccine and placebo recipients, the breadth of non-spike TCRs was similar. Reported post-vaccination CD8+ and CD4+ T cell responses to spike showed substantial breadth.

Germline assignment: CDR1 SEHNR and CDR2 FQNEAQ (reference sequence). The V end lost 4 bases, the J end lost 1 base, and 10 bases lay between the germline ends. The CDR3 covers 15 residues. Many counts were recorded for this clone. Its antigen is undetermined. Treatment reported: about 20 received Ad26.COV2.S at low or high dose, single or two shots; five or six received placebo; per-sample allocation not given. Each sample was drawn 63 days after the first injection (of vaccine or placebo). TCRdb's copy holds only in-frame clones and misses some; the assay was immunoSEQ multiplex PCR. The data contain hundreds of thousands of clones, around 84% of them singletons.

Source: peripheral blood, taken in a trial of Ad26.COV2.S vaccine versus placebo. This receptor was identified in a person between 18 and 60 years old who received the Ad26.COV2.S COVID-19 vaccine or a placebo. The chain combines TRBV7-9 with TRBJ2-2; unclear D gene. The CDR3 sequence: CASSSWTGNTGELFF. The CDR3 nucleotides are TGTGCCAGCAGCTCTTGGACGGGGAACACCGGGGAGCTGTTTTTT.